This T cell receptor (beta chain) was profiled in a study of OX40 agonist ivuxolimab in advanced cancers. Notes on the research overall: Ivuxolimab, which targeted the costimulatory receptor OX40 (CD134), was an agonistic, fully human IgG2 monoclonal antibody. Intravenous ivuxolimab was administered to patients every 2 weeks at six dose levels: 0.01, 0.1, 0.3, 1.5, 3 and 10 mg/kg. Of the approximately 53 patients in dose escalation, about 20 had hepatocellular carcinoma, some 15 had melanoma, 9 had renal cell carcinoma and 9 had head and neck cancer. The dose-escalation cohort was roughly 83% male with a mean age of about 60 years, ranging from roughly 23 to 80. Patients were allowed to have had prior anti-PD-1, anti-PD-L1 or anti-CTLA-4 therapy, and approximately 39% of the dose-escalation patients had been treated with checkpoint inhibitors. Partial responses occurred in three dose-escalation patients, of whom one had hepatocellular carcinoma and two had cutaneous melanoma. The purpose of peripheral TCRbeta sequencing was to test whether ivuxolimab changed TCR sequence diversity and led to clonal T-cell expansion. The paper reports the monotherapy dose-escalation portion (N of about 50 patients) of the phase I ivuxolimab trial.

To sequence the TCRbeta CDR3 region, genomic DNA was isolated from the sorted cells. TCRbeta CDR3 regions were sequenced using the immunoSEQ Assay. The table was pulled from immuneACCESS by TCRdb, which kept in-frame rearrangements only. Such tables lose some clones; where checked, under half of the loss comes from unresolved V genes, and the rest has no known cause. In this sample the table shows about 19,000 clones, roughly 85% of which occur a single time. The top ten clones comprise about 14% of the sample. Summary of the overall study and its limitations: At doses of 0.1 to 3.0 mg/kg, clonal expansion of both CD4+ and CD8+ T cells in blood was seen between baseline and week 6. After ivuxolimab, CD8+ T cells had more expanded clones than CD4+ T cells on average. Antigen specificity was not determined for the clonally expanded peripheral T cells. Low levels of normalized T-cell clonal expansion were also seen in some patients who did not respond. In the 0.1-3.0 mg/kg groups, partial responders were among the patients with the lowest normalized peripheral clonal expansion, particularly in CD8+ T cells.

Worth noting for this clone: Its binding antigen is unknown. No clone much larger than this one lies a single base away; base qualities are absent.

Patients with a history of autoimmune disease or receiving systemic immunosuppression were excluded from the trial. Peripheral blood for TCR sequencing was collected from all dose cohorts at baseline, on cycle 4 day 1, and on cycle 7 day 1. The samples were drawn from a first-in-human, open-label, multicenter phase I dose-escalation trial of ivuxolimab. Adults with locally advanced or metastatic melanoma, renal cell carcinoma, hepatocellular carcinoma or head and neck squamous cell carcinoma were enrolled in the trial. Before TCR sequencing, CD4+ and CD8+ T cells were separately sorted from peripheral blood. This sample comprised CD4+ or CD8+ T cells sorted from blood, obtained in a trial of the OX40 agonist ivuxolimab. The source is an adult with an advanced solid tumor such as melanoma, head and neck, liver or kidney cancer.

The CDR3 region: CASSQEAPDTQYF. The nucleotide sequence is TGCGCCAGCAGCCAAGAGGCGCCAGATACGCAGTATTTT. The rearrangement joined TRBV4-1 to TRBJ2-3; the D gene assignment is ambiguous. Inclusive of the bounding cysteine and phenylalanine, the CDR3 is 13 residues long. The only DNA kept is the CDR3, 39 bases in frame from the first base. As encoded in the germline V gene, CDR1 is MGHRA while CDR2 is YSYEKL. V lost 0 bases and J lost 4 bases; the stretch between them is 5 bases long.